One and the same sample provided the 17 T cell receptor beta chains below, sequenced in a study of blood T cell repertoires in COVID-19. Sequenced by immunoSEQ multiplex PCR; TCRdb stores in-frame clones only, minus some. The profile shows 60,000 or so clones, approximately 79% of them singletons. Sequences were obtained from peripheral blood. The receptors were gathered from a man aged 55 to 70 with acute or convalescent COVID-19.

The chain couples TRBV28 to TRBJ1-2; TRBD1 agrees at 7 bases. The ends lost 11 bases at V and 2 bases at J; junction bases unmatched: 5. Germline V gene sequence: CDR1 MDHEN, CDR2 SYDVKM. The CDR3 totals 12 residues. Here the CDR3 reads CAGMTGNYGYTF. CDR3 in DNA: TGTGCCGGGATGACAGGGAACTATGGCTACACCTTC.

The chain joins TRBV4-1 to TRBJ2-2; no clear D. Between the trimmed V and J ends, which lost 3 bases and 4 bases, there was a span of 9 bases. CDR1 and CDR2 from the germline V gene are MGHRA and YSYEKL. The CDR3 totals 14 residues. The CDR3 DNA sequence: TGCGCCAGCAGCCATACGACTGGCACCGGGGAGCTGTTTTTT. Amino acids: CASSHTTGTGELFF.

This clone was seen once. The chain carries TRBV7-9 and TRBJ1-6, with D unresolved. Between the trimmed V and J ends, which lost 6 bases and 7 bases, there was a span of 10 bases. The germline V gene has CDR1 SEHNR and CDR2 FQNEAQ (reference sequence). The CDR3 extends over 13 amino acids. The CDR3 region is CASRRETNSPLHF. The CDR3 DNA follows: TGTGCCAGCAGACGAGAAACCAATTCACCCCTCCACTTT.

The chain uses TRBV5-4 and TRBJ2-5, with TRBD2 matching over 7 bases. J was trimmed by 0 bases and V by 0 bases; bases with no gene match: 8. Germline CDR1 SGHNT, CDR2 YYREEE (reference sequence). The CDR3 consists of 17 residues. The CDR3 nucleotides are TGTGCCAGCAGCTTGGCCGGGGGGAATCCGTACCAAGAGACCCAGTACTTC. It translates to CASSLAGGNPYQETQYF.

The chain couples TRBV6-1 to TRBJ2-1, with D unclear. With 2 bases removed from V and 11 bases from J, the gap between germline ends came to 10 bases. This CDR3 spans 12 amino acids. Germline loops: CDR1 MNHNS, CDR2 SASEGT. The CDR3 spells CASSETRQKQFF. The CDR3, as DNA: TGTGCCAGCAGTGAAACCCGACAAAAGCAGTTCTTC.

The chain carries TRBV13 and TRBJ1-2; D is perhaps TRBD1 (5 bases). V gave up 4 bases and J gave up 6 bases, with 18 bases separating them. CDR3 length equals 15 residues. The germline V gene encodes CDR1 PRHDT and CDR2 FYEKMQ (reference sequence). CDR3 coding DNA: TGTGCCAGCAGCTCGGCGGACGGAGGGGAGGATGGCTACACCTTC. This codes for CASSSADGGEDGYTF.

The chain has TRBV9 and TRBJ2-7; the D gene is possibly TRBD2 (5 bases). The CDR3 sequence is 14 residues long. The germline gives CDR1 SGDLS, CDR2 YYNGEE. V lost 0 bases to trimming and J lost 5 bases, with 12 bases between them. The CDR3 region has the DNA TGTGCCAGCAGCGTAGGGGAGTCGTGGGACGAGCAGTACTTC. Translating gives CASSVGESWDEQYF.

CDR3 sequence: CASSRGGPYGYTF. As DNA, the CDR3 is TGTGCCAGCAGTCGGGGAGGCCCTTATGGCTACACCTTC. This chain joins TRBV12-3 or TRBV12-4 and TRBJ1-2, with no clear D. The ends were cut back, 5 bases at V and 5 bases at J, with 12 bases in the middle. This CDR3 region has 13 residues.

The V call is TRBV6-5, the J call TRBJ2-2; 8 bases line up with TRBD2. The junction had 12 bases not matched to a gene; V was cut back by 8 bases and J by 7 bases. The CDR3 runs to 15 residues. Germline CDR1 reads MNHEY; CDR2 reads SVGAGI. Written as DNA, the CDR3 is TGTGCCAGCCATAGATCGGGGGGGCCGAACGGGGAGCTGTTTTTT. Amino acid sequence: CASHRSGGPNGELFF.

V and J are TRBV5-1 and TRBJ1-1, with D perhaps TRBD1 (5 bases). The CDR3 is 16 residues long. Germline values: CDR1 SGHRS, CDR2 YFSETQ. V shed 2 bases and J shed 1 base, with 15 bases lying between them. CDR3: CASSFRSGWANTEAFF. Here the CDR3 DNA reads TGCGCCAGCAGCTTCCGGTCAGGGTGGGCGAACACTGAAGCTTTCTTT. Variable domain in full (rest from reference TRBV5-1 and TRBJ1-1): KAGVTQTPRYLIKTRGQQVTLSCSPISGHRSVSWYQQTPGQGLQFLFEYFSETQRNKGNFPGRFSGRQFSNSRSEMNVSTLELGDSALYLCASSFRSGWANTEAFFGQGTRLTVV.

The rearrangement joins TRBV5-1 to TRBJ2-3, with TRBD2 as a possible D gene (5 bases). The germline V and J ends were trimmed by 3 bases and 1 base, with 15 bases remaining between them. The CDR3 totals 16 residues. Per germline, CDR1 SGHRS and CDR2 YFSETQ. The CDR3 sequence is CASSYRTGKRTDTQYF. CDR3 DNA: TGCGCCAGCAGCTATCGGACGGGGAAACGCACAGATACGCAGTATTTT.

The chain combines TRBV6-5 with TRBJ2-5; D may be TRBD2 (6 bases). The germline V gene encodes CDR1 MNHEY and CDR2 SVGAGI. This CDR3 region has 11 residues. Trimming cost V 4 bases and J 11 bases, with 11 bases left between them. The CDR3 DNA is TGTGCCAGCAGTTTTAAGACTAGACAGTACTTC. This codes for CASSFKTRQYF.

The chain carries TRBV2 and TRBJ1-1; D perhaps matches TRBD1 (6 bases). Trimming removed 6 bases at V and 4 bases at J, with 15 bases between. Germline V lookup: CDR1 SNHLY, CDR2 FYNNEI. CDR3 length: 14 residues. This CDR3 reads CASSVTGSTTEAFF. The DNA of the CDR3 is TGTGCCAGCAGCGTAACAGGGTCCACCACTGAAGCTTTCTTT.

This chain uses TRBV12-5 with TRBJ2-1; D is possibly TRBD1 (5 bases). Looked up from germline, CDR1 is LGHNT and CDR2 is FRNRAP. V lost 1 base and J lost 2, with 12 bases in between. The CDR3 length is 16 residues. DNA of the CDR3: TGTGCTAGTGGTTTGGGGGCAGGGATCACCTACAATGAGCAGTTCTTC. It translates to CASGLGAGITYNEQFF.

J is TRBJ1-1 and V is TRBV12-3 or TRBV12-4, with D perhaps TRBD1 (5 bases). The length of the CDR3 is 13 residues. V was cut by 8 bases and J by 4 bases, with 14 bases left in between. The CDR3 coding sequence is TGTGCCAGCGACGACGGCCAGGGCACTGAAGCTTTCTTT. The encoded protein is CASDDGQGTEAFF.

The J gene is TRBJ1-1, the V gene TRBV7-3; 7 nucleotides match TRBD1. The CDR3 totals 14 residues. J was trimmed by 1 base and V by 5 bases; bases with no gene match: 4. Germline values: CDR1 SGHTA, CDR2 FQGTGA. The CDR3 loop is CASSTNRGNTEAFF. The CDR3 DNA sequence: TGTGCCAGCAGCACGAACAGGGGGAACACTGAAGCTTTCTTT.

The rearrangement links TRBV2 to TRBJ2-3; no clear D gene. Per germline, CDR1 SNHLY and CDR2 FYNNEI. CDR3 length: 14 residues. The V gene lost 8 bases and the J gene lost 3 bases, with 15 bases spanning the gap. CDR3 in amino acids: CASDPSAGTDTQYF. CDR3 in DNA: TGTGCCAGCGACCCCTCCGCCGGGACAGATACGCAGTATTTT.